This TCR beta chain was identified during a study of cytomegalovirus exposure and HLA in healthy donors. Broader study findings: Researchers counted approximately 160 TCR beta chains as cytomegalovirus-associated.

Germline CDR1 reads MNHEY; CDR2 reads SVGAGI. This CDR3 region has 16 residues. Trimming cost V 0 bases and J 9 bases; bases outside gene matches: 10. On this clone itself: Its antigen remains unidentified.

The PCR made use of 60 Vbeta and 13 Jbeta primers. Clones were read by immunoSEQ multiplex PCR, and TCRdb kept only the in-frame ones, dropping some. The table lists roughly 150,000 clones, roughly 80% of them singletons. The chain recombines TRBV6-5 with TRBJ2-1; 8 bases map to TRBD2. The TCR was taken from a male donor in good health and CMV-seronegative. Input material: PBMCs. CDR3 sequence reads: CASSYSNGRAGGEQFF. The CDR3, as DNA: TGTGCCAGCAGTTACTCGAACGGGAGGGCCGGAGGTGAGCAGTTCTTC.